This T cell receptor beta chain was profiled in a study of shared T cell receptors in the human thymus. The table came from immunoSEQ multiplex PCR; TCRdb's copy has only in-frame clones and leaves some out. The table records about 610,000 clones, roughly 90% of them present only once. CDR1 and CDR2 from the germline V gene are SEHNR and FQNEAQ (reference sequence). This CDR3 comprises 15 residues. Trimming removed 6 bases from V and 7 bases from J; junction bases left unmatched: 11. The sample was also linked to a second study, of human thymus T cells.

The specimen sequenced was thymocytes. This clonotype was sampled from a boy younger than two with a congenital heart defect. This chain joins TRBV7-9 and TRBJ2-2, with 7 bases lining up with TRBD2. The chain's CDR3 is CASSSQRGVSGELFF. The CDR3 DNA is TGTGCCAGCAGTTCACAACGGGGGGTCAGCGGGGAGCTGTTTTTT.